This T cell receptor (beta chain) was recovered during a study of T cell repertoires in cytomegalovirus infection. Study-level background: Signatures in public TCR beta sequences pointed to both CMV infection and matching HLA type. Points from the study as a whole: Within the response measured ex vivo, HLA-C-restricted CMV-specific TCR beta clonotypes were dominant. The cumulative frequency of public TCR beta families distinguished individuals who carried CMV together with the relevant HLA.

The ends lost 6 bases at V and 9 bases at J; junction bases unmatched: 7. The CDR3 runs 14 residues. TCRdb processed the reads anew with MiXCR; each CDR3 protein has one entry. The sample includes hundreds of thousands of distinct CDR3 sequences, less than 25% of them seen just once. This clonotype was counted at least ten times. Its specificity is unknown. This clonotype originated in a human donor in good health (CMV status not recorded). Some clones in this sample may be carry-over from other donors' samples. Sequencing was performed on CD8+ T cells from PBMCs. The V and J genes are TRBV12-3 or TRBV12-4 and TRBJ2-1; 11 bases are a match to TRBD2. CDR3 DNA sequence: TGTGCCAGCAGCGTAGCGGGGGGGCCAGGTGAGCAGTTCTTC. Translating gives CASSVAGGPGEQFF.